This T cell receptor beta chain was documented in a study of blood T cells in healthy people across ages. The CDR3 covers 11 residues. V was cut by 6 bases and J by 7 bases, with 12 bases left in between. The germline CDR1 and CDR2 sequences are DFQATT and SNEGSKA (reference sequence). Overall study findings and caveats: Roughly linear age-related decline in beta diversity appeared, significant by age around 38. The unknown donor CMV status may have confounded expanded clonotype changes.

A second roughly 6 to 12 cycle PCR used barcoded and J-beta primers. Each of the cDNA molecules was tagged by a template-switch adaptor with 12 random nucleotides. TCRdb ran MiXCR on the 5' RACE reads and lists one entry per CDR3 protein. The table shows 800,000 or so distinct CDR3 sequences, with 62% occurring only once. Per individual sample, total RNA of at least 6 micrograms was extracted. On this clonotype: Its specificity is unknown.

The sequencing sample was made of blood. The chain is built from TRBV20-1 and TRBJ1-2; D gene uncertain. The sequence derives from a man aged 30 to 39 in good health. The CDR3 DNA follows: TGCAGTGCCGAGGGAGGTGGTGGCTACACCTTC. Protein sequence: CSAEGGGGYTF.